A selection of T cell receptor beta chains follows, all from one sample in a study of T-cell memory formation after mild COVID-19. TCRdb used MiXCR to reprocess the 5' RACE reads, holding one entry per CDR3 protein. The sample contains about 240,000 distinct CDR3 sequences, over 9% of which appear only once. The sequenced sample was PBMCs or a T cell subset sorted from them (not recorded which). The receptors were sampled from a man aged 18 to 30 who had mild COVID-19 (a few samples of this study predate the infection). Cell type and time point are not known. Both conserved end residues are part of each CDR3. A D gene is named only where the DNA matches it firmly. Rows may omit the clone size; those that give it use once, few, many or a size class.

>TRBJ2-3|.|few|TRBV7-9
CASSLVALTQYF
TGTGCCAGCAGCTTAGTGGCATTAACGCAGTATTTT
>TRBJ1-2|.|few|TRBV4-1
CASSQDPYGQGDGYTF
TGCGCCAGCAGCCAAGATCCCTACGGACAAGGGGATGGCTACACCTTC
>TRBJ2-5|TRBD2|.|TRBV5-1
CASRGGVETQYF
TGCGCCAGCAGGGGAGGGGTTGAGACCCAGTACTTC
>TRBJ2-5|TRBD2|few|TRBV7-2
CASNPTSGGQQETQYF
TGTGCCAGCAACCCAACTAGCGGGGGGCAACAAGAGACCCAGTACTTC
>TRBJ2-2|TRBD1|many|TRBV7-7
CASSQKPRNYRGPGTGELFF
TGTGCTAGCAGCCAGAAACCCCGAAACTACAGGGGGCCGGGCACCGGGGAGCTGTTTTTT
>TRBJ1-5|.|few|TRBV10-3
CAIWGGSNQPQHF
TGTGCCATCTGGGGGGGGAGCAATCAGCCCCAGCATTTT
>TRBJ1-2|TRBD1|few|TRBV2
CASSVSQGGYGYTF
TGTGCCAGCAGTGTCTCGCAGGGGGGCTATGGCTACACCTTC
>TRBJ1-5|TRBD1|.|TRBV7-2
CASSPQGLYSNQPQHF
TGTGCCAGCAGCCCACAGGGGCTTTATAGCAATCAGCCCCAGCATTTT
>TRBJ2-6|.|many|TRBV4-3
CASSPRISGANVLTF
TGCGCCAGCAGCCCCCGAATCTCTGGGGCCAACGTCCTGACTTTC
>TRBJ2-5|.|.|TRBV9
CASSVSGALETQYF
TGTGCCAGCAGCGTCAGCGGAGCCCTAGAGACCCAGTACTTC
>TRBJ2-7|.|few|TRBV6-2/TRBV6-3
CASSYDSGYEQYF
TGTGCCAGCAGTTACGACTCGGGGTACGAGCAGTACTTC